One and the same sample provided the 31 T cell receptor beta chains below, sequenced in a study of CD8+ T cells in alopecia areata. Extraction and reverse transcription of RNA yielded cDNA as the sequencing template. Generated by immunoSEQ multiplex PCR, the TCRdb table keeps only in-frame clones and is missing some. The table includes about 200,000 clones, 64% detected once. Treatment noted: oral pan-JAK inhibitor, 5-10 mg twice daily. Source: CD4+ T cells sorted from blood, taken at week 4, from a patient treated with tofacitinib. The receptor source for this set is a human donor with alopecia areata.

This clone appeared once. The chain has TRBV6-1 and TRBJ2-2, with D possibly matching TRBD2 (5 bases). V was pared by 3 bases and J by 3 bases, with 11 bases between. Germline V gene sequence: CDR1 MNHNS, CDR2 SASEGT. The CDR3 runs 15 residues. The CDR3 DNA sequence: TGTGCCAGCAGTGACAGGAGGCCGGACACCGGGGAGCTGTTTTTT. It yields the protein CASSDRRPDTGELFF.

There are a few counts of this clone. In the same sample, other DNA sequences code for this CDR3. The CDR3 is CASSLRGQETQYF. The CDR3 DNA sequence: TGTGCCAGCAGCCTCAGGGGCCAAGAGACCCAGTACTTC. The chain carries TRBV7-9 and TRBJ2-5; TRBD1 might be the D (6 bases). This CDR3 has 13 amino acids. Trimming left V 5 bases short and J 1 base short, with 8 bases between. Germline V lookup: CDR1 SEHNR, CDR2 FQNEAQ (reference sequence).

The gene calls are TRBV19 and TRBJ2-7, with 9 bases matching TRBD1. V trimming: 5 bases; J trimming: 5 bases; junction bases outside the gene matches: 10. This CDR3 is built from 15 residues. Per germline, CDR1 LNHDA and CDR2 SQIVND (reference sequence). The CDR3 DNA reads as TGTGCCAGTAGTCTCCAAGGGGACAGGGTAAACGAGCAGTACTTC. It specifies CASSLQGDRVNEQYF.

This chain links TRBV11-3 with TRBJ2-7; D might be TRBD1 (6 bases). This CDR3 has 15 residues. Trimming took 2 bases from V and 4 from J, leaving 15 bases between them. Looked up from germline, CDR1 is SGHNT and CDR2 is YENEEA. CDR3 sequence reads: CASSLQTGTSYEQYF. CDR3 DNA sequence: TGTGCCAGCAGCTTACAAACAGGGACGTCTTACGAGCAGTACTTC. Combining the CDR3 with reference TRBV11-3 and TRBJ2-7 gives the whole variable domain EAGVVQSPRYKIIEKKQPVAFWCNPISGHNTLYWYLQNLGQGPELLIRYENEEAVDDSQLPKDRFSAERLKGVDSTLKIQPAELGDSAVYLCASSLQTGTSYEQYFGPGTRLTVT.

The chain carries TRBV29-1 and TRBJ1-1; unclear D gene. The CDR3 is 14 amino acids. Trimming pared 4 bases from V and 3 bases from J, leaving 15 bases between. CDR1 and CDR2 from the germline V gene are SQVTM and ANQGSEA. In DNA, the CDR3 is TGCAGCGTTGCACTGCGACTGCCCGACACTGAAGCTTTCTTT. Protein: CSVALRLPDTEAFF.

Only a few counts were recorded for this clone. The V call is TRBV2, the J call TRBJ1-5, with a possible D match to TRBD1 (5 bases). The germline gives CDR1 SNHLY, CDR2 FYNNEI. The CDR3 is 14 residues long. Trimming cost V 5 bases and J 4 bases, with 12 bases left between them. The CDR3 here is CASSPAGGNQPQHF. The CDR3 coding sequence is TGTGCCAGCAGTCCCGCCGGGGGAAATCAGCCCCAGCATTTT.

CDR3 in amino acids: CASSGRGSDRTDTQYF. The CDR3 DNA sequence: TGTGCCAGCAGCGGGAGAGGGTCGGATCGCACAGATACGCAGTATTTT. V and J are TRBV9 and TRBJ2-3; the D gene is possibly TRBD2 (5 bases). CDR3 length: 16 amino acids. V lost 3 bases and J lost 1, with 15 bases in between. Germline CDR1 and CDR2: SGDLS and YYNGEE.

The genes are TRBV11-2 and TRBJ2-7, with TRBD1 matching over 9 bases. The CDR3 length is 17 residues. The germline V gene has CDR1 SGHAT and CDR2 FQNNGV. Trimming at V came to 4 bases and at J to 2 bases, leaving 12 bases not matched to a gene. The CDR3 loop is CASSSLLGQGRAYEQYF. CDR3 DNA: TGTGCCAGCAGCTCACTACTCGGACAGGGGAGAGCCTACGAGCAGTACTTC.

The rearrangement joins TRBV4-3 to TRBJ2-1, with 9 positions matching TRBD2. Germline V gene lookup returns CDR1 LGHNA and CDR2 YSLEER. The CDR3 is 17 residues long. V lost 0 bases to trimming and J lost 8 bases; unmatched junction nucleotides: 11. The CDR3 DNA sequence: TGCGCCAGCAGCCAAGATCGGAGCGGGGGGCCCATTTATGAGCAGTTCTTC. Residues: CASSQDRSGGPIYEQFF.

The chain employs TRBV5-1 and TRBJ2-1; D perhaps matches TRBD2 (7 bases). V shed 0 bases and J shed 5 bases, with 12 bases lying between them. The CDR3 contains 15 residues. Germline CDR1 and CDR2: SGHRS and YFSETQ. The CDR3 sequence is CASSLVAGANNEQFF. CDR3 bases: TGCGCCAGCAGCTTGGTTGCGGGGGCTAACAATGAGCAGTTCTTC.

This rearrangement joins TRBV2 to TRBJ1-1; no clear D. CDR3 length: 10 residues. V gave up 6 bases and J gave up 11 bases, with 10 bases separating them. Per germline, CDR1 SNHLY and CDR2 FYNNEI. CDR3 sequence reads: CASSLVAAFF. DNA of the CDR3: TGTGCCAGCAGCCTAGTCGCGGCTTTCTTT.

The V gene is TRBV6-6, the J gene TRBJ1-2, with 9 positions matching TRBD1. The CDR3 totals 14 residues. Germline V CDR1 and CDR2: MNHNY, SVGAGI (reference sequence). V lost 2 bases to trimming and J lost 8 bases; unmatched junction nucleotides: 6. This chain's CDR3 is CASSYPGQGDGYTF. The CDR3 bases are TGTGCCAGCAGTTACCCGGGACAGGGAGACGGCTACACCTTC.

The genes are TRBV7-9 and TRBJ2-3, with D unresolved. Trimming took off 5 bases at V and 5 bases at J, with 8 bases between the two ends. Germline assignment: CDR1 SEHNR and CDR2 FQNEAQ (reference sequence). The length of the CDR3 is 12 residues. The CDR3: CASSRILDTQYF. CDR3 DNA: TGTGCCAGCAGCCGGATTTTAGATACGCAGTATTTT.

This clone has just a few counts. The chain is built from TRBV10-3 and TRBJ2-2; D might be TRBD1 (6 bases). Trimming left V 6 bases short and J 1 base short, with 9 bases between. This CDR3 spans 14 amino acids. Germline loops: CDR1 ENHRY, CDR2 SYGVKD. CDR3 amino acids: CAISGQKNTGELFF. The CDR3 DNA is TGTGCCATCAGCGGACAGAAGAACACCGGGGAGCTGTTTTTT.

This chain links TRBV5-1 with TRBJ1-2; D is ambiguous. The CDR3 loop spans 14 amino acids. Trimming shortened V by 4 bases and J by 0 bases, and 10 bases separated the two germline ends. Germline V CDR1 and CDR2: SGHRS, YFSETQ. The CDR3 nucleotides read TGCGCCAGCAGCCCGACCCCCTCTAACTATGGCTACACCTTC. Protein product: CASSPTPSNYGYTF.

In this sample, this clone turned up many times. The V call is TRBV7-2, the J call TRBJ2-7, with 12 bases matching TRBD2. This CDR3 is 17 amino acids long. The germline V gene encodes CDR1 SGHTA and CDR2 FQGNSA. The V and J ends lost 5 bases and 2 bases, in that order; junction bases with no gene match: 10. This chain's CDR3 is CASSLTRSSGGAYEQYF. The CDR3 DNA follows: TGTGCCAGCAGCCTTACTCGGTCTAGCGGGGGGGCCTACGAGCAGTACTTC.

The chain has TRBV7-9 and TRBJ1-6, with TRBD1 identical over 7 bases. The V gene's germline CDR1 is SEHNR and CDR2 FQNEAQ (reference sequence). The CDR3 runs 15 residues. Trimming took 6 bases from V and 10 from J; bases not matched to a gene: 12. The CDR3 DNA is TGTGCCAGCAGGCCGACCGGGACAGCGGAATCACCCCTCCACTTT. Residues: CASRPTGTAESPLHF.

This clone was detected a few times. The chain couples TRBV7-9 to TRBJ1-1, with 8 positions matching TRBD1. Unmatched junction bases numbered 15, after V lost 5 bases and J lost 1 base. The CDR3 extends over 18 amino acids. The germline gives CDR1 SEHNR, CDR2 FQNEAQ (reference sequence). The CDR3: CASSPGWQGAQRNTEAFF. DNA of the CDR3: TGTGCCAGCAGCCCCGGGTGGCAGGGGGCGCAGAGGAACACTGAAGCTTTCTTT.

DNA for the CDR3: TGTGCCAGCAGCTTAGGGGACAGGGGGTCCTACGAGCAGTACTTC. As protein: CASSLGDRGSYEQYF. The genes are TRBV7-9 and TRBJ2-7; 11 bases are a match to TRBD1. This CDR3 spans 15 amino acids. V shed 1 base and J 1 base; nucleotides not matched to a gene: 0. Per germline, CDR1 SEHNR and CDR2 FQNEAQ (reference sequence).

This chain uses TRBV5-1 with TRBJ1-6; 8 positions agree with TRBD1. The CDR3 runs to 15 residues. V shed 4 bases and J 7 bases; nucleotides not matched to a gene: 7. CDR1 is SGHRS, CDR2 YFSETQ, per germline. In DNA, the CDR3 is TGCGCCAGCAGCCCGACAGGGGCAGGCAATTCACCCCTCCACTTT. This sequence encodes CASSPTGAGNSPLHF.

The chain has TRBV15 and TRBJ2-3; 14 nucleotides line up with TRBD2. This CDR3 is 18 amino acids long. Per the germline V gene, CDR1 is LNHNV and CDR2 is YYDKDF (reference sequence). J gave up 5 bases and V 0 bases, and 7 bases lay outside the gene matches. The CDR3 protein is CATSRDWRTSGGIDTQYF. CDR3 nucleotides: TGTGCCACCAGCAGAGATTGGAGGACTAGCGGGGGGATAGATACGCAGTATTTT.

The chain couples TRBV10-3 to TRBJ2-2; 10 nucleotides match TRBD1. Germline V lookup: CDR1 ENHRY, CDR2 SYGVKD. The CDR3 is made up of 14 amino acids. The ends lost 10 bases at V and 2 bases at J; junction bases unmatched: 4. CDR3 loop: CATGTGANTGELFF. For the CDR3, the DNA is TGTGCCACCGGGACAGGGGCAAACACCGGGGAGCTGTTTTTT.

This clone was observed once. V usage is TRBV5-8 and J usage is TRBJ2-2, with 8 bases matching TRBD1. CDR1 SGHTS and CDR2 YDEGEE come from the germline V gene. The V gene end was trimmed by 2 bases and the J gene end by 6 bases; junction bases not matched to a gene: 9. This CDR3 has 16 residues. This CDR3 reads CASSFSGTGSPGELFF. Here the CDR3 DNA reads TGTGCCAGCAGCTTTTCCGGGACAGGCTCCCCCGGGGAGCTGTTTTTT.

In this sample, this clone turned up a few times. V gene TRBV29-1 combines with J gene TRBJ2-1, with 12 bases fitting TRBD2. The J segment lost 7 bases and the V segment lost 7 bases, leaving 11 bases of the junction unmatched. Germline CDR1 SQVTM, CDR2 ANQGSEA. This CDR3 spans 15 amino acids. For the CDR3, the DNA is TGCAGCGGTCAAACTCTAGCGGGGGGGCCTAATGAGCAGTTCTTC. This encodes CSGQTLAGGPNEQFF.

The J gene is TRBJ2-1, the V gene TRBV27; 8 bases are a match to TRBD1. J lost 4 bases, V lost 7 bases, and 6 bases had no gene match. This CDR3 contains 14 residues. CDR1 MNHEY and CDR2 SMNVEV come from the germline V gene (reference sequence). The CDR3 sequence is CASKRTGTYNEQFF. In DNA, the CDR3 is TGTGCCAGCAAAAGGACAGGGACTTACAATGAGCAGTTCTTC.

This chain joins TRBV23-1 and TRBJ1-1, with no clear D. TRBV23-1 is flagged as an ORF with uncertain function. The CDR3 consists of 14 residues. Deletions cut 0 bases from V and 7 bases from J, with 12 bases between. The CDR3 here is CASSQSVPPREAFF. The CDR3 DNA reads TGCGCCAGCAGTCAATCGGTCCCACCTCGTGAAGCTTTCTTT.

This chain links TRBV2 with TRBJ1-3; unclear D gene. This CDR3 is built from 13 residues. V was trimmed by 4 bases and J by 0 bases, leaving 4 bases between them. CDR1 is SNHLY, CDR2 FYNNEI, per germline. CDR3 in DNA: TGTGCCAGCAGTGTCAGCTCTGGAAACACCATATATTTT. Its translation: CASSVSSGNTIYF.

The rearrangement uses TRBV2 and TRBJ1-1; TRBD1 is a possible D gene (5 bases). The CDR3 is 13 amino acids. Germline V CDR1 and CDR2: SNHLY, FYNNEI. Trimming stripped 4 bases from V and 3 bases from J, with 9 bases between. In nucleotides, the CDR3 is TGTGCCAGCAGTGGGGACGGAGACACTGAAGCTTTCTTT. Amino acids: CASSGDGDTEAFF.

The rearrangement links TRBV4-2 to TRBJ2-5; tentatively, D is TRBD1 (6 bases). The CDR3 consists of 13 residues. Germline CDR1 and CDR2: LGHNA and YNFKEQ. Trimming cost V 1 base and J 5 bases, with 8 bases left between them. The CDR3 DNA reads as TGTGCCAGCAGCCAAGGAAGGGGGGAGACCCAGTACTTC. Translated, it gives CASSQGRGETQYF.

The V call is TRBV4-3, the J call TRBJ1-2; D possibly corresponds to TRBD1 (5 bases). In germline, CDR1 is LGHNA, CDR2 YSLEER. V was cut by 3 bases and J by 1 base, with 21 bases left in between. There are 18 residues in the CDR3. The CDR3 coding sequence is TGCGCCAGCAGCCAGGACGACACTAGGGGAGGGAGTAACTATGGCTACACCTTC. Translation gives CASSQDDTRGGSNYGYTF.

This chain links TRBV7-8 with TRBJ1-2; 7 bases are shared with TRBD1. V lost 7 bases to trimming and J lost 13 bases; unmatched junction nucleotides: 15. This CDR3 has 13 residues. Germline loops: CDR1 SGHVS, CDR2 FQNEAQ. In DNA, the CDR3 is TGTGCCAGCAACGAACTCGGACAGGCTCGATTCACCTTC. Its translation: CASNELGQARFTF.